This T cell receptor (beta chain) was sequenced for a study of OX40 agonist ivuxolimab in advanced cancers. Regarding the research as a whole: Ivuxolimab was a fully human IgG2 agonistic monoclonal antibody targeting the costimulatory receptor OX40 (CD134). Intravenous ivuxolimab was administered to patients every 2 weeks at six dose levels: 0.01, 0.1, 0.3, 1.5, 3 and 10 mg/kg. Among the approximately 50 dose-escalation patients, about 19 had hepatocellular carcinoma, around 15 melanoma, 9 renal cell carcinoma and 9 head and neck cancer. A male proportion of about 79% and a mean age of approximately 58 years, ranging from roughly 23 to 85, were recorded for the dose-escalation cohort. Patients were allowed to have had prior anti-PD-1, anti-PD-L1 or anti-CTLA-4 therapy, and approximately 40% of the dose-escalation patients had previously received checkpoint inhibitors. Partial responses occurred in three dose-escalation patients: two with cutaneous melanoma and one with hepatocellular carcinoma. The point of sequencing TCRbeta in the periphery was to test whether ivuxolimab changed TCR sequence diversity and drove clonal T-cell expansion. The monotherapy dose-escalation portion (N = 52 patients) of the phase I ivuxolimab trial is reported in the paper.

The CDR3 covers 13 residues, taking in both the cysteine and the phenylalanine. CDR3 DNA is the only sequence kept; it has 39 bases, read in frame from the first base. CDR1 SGHTA and CDR2 FQGNSA are derived from the germline V gene. The germline V and J ends show losses of 5 bases and 6 bases respectively, and no gene match explains 5 bases of the junction. Genomic DNA was extracted from sorted cells for sequencing of the TCRbeta CDR3 region. TCRbeta CDR3 regions were sequenced using the immunoSEQ Assay. TCRdb limited this immuneACCESS table to in-frame rearrangements with V and J called. A share of clones is missing; checked studies link under half to unresolved V genes, and the rest is unexplained. Counted in this sample were some 35,000 clones; around three quarters of them appeared once. Together, the top ten hold around 12% of the sample. Details on this clone: Its antigen target is currently unknown. No quality values exist for individual bases; no much larger clone is one base distant.

The trial excluded patients who had a history of autoimmune disease or were on systemic immunosuppression. Peripheral blood for TCR sequencing was drawn from every dose cohort at baseline, at cycle 4 day 1 and at cycle 7 day 1. The samples were drawn from a first-in-human, open-label, multicenter phase I dose-escalation trial of ivuxolimab. The trial enrolled adults with locally advanced or metastatic head and neck squamous cell, hepatocellular, melanoma or renal cell carcinoma. Before TCR sequencing, CD4+ and CD8+ T cells were separately sorted from peripheral blood. Points the paper makes about the study in general: Clonal expansion of both CD4+ and CD8+ blood T cells was observed from baseline to week 6 at doses 0.1 to 3.0 mg/kg. After ivuxolimab, CD8+ T cells had more expanded clones than CD4+ T cells on average. Antigen specificity was not determined for the clonally expanded peripheral T cells. Low levels of normalized T-cell clonal expansion were also seen in some nonresponding patients. In partial responders in the 0.1-3.0 mg/kg groups, normalized peripheral clonal expansion was found to be among the lowest, especially among CD8+ T cells.

This TCR derives from an adult with an advanced solid tumor such as melanoma, head and neck, liver or kidney cancer. The specimen comprised CD4+ or CD8+ T cells sorted from blood, sampled in a trial of the OX40 agonist ivuxolimab. Recombination joined TRBV7-2 with TRBJ2-7, with 9 bases aligning to TRBD1. The CDR3 reads CASSRDRGFEQYF. The nucleotide sequence is given as TGTGCCAGCAGCCGCGACAGGGGGTTCGAGCAGTACTTC.